These T cell receptor beta chains were read from a single sample in a study of blood T cell repertoires in COVID-19. Clones were read by immunoSEQ multiplex PCR, and TCRdb kept only the in-frame ones, dropping some. This sample has about 23,000 clones, with around 90% found just once. What was sequenced was peripheral blood. Source of these receptors: a human donor in a cohort sampled during active COVID-19. Each CDR3 is given with its conserved first and last residue. The D gene is left open where the match is weak. Clone size is not always given. Where it is, it says once, few, many or a class for expanded clones.

>TRBD2|TRBV4-2|NA|TRBJ2-1
TGTGCCAGCAGCCAAGAGCGGGGGTCGGATGAGCAGTTCTTC
CASSQERGSDEQFF
>NA|TRBV3-1/TRBV3-2|NA|TRBJ2-3
TGTGCCAGCAGCCAAGACAGGGGAAGACTAACAGATACGCAGTATTTT
CASSQDRGRLTDTQYF
>NA|TRBV3-1/TRBV3-2|NA|TRBJ1-1
TGTGCCAGCAGCCCCCGCCCAGGGGTCGGGAACACTGAAGCTTTCTTT
CASSPRPGVGNTEAFF
>NA|TRBV4-2|once|TRBJ1-2
TGTGCCAGCAGCCAAGAATCCGGTCTTCGTTCTTACGGCTACACCTTC
CASSQESGLRSYGYTF
>TRBD1|TRBV6-5|NA|TRBJ1-1
TGTGCCAGCAGTTCTACAGGGGGCGTCTTTGAAGCTTTCTTT
CASSSTGGVFEAFF
>NA|TRBV5-4|NA|TRBJ1-1
TGTGCCAGCAGCCATGGGCAGGAGAACACTGAAGCTTTCTTT
CASSHGQENTEAFF
>TRBD1|TRBV18|NA|TRBJ1-1
TGTGCCAGCTCCCGGGACAGGAAGAACACTGAAGCTTTCTTT
CASSRDRKNTEAFF
>NA|TRBV15|NA|TRBJ2-1
TGTGCCACCAGCAGAGATCCCCCCGGGAGCTACTACAATGAGCAGTTCTTC
CATSRDPPGSYYNEQFF
>NA|TRBV5-1|NA|TRBJ2-1
TGCGCCACGACGGACACTTACAATGAGCAGTTCTTC
CATTDTYNEQFF
>TRBD2|TRBV6-2/TRBV6-3|NA|TRBJ2-5
TGTGCCAGCAGTAGAAAGGGGACTAGCGGGGGGGCCGCAGAGACCCAGTACTTC
CASSRKGTSGGAAETQYF
>NA|TRBV7-8|NA|TRBJ1-2
TGTGCCAGCAGCTTAGCGGGGGCTTATGGCTACACCTTC
CASSLAGAYGYTF
>TRBD1|TRBV19|NA|TRBJ1-1
TGTGCCAGTAGTCCTCCGGGACAGATTCTTTTTGAAGCTTTCTTT
CASSPPGQILFEAFF
>NA|TRBV9|NA|TRBJ1-1
TGTGCCAGCAGTTTAGACACTGAAGCTTTCTTT
CASSLDTEAFF
>TRBD1|TRBV9|NA|TRBJ1-3
TGTGCCAGCAGCGTATCCACAGGGACAGGGGGAAACACCATATATTTT
CASSVSTGTGGNTIYF
>TRBD2|TRBV7-2|NA|TRBJ2-3
TGTGCCAGCAGCTTAGCCGGGGGGGCAGGCACAGATACGCAGTATTTT
CASSLAGGAGTDTQYF
>TRBD1|TRBV9|NA|TRBJ2-3
TGTGCCAGCAGCCCCCGGACAGGGGAGGGTGCAGATACGCAGTATTTT
CASSPRTGEGADTQYF
>NA|TRBV6-5|NA|TRBJ2-5
TGTGCCAGCAGGGGGCGCGAGGAGACCCAGTACTTC
CASRGREETQYF
>NA|TRBV30|NA|TRBJ1-3
TGTGCCTGGAGCTCCCAGGGGACAGGAAACACCATATATTTT
CAWSSQGTGNTIYF
>TRBD1|TRBV5-1|NA|TRBJ1-1
TGCGCCAGCAGCGCCGGACAGGGGATGAACACTGAAGCTTTCTTT
CASSAGQGMNTEAFF
>NA|TRBV10-2|NA|TRBJ1-1
TGCGCCACCATACCCAATAGCGAGGGGAACACTGAAGCTTTCTTT
CATIPNSEGNTEAFF
>NA|TRBV19|NA|TRBJ1-1
TGTGCCAGTAGTGTCAGGGAGAACACTGAAGCTTTCTTT
CASSVRENTEAFF
>NA|TRBV9|NA|TRBJ1-1
TGTGCCAGCAGCCCCCGGGACATCGCTGAAGCTTTCTTT
CASSPRDIAEAFF
>NA|TRBV19|NA|TRBJ1-5
TGTGCCAGTAGTGAAACGGGGGGGACATATAGCAATCAGCCCCAGCATTTT
CASSETGGTYSNQPQHF
>NA|TRBV9|NA|TRBJ1-1
TGTGCCAGCGCACAAGAAGTGAACACTGAAGCTTTCTTT
CASAQEVNTEAFF
>NA|TRBV6-5|NA|TRBJ2-3
TGTGCCAGCAGGCCTGTAACGGGAGTTGCAGATACGCAGTATTTT
CASRPVTGVADTQYF
>TRBD2|TRBV5-1|NA|TRBJ2-4
TGCGCCAGCAGCTTAGACGGCGGGGGTAGAAACATTCAGTACTTC
CASSLDGGGRNIQYF
>NA|TRBV4-1|NA|TRBJ2-2
TGCGCCAGCAGCCAAGTCGGCCGGGGGGCCAACACCGGGGAGCTGTTTTTT
CASSQVGRGANTGELFF
>NA|TRBV9|NA|TRBJ2-7
TGTGCCAGCAGCGCGGGGGTGGGGTCGCTCGCCGGCGAGCAGTACTTC
CASSAGVGSLAGEQYF
>TRBD1|TRBV29-1|NA|TRBJ2-2
TGCAGCGTTGAGGGGGACAGGTACACCGGGGAGCTGTTTTTT
CSVEGDRYTGELFF
>TRBD2|TRBV3-1/TRBV3-2|NA|TRBJ2-3
TGTGCCAGCAGTCGACTAGCGGGGGGGGATACGCAGTATTTT
CASSRLAGGDTQYF
>NA|TRBV7-3|NA|TRBJ2-3
TGTGCCAGCAGCCTAGTCGGGAAACCTACAGATACGCAGTATTTT
CASSLVGKPTDTQYF
>TRBD2|TRBV5-6|NA|TRBJ2-5
TGTGCCAGCAGCACCAGACTAGCGGGGGGGCAAGAGACCCAGTACTTC
CASSTRLAGGQETQYF
>NA|TRBV5-5|few|TRBJ1-6
TGTGCCAGCAGCTTGCAGAACAGGGAGAATTCACCCCTCCACTTT
CASSLQNRENSPLHF
>NA|TRBV25-1|NA|TRBJ1-1
TGTGCCAGCAGTCGGGGTGGGTACACTGAAGCTTTCTTT
CASSRGGYTEAFF
>NA|TRBV13|NA|TRBJ1-6
TGTGCCAGCAGCCTAGTGGGACGGGAGGCCTATAATTCACCCCTCCACTTT
CASSLVGREAYNSPLHF
>NA|TRBV5-6|NA|TRBJ2-7
TGTGCCAGCAGCGCTCCGGGCCCCGGACAGTACGAGCAGTACTTC
CASSAPGPGQYEQYF